This entry lists 7 T cell receptor beta chains sequenced from one sample in a study of shared clonotypes between healthy human individuals. Data came from immunoSEQ multiplex PCR; TCRdb stores just in-frame clones and leaves some out. The data show some 700,000 clones, around 91% seen once. The specimen was memory CD8+ T cells from PBMCs. The sample's subset: CD45RO+ cells pooled with CCR7-negative TemRA cells. All receptors come from a man younger than 35 in good health. Some clones in this sample may be carry-over from other donors' samples.

This clone has just one count. The rearrangement links TRBV9 to TRBJ2-5; no reliable D call. Germline V CDR1 and CDR2: SGDLS, YYNGEE. The V and J ends lost 0 bases and 5 bases respectively, with 5 bases between them. This CDR3 has 12 amino acids. The CDR3 loop is CASSVGAETQYF. The DNA for the CDR3 is TGTGCCAGCAGCGTAGGGGCGGAGACCCAGTACTTC. The full variable domain, with the rest looked up from reference TRBV9 and TRBJ2-5, is DSGVTQTPKHLITATGQRVTLRCSPRSGDLSVYWYQQSLDQGLQFLIQYYNGEERAKGNILERFSAQQFPDLHSELNLSSLELGDSALYFCASSVGAETQYFGPGTRLLVL.

V usage is TRBV19 and J usage is TRBJ2-1; 9 nucleotides line up with TRBD1. The CDR3 length is 13 residues. Germline CDR1 LNHDA, CDR2 SQIVND (reference sequence). The ends lost 11 bases at V and 8 bases at J; junction bases unmatched: 10. In nucleotides, the CDR3 is TGTGCCCATTCGCAGCGGACAGGGGATGAGCAGTTCTTC. Amino acid sequence: CAHSQRTGDEQFF.

The chain joins TRBV2 to TRBJ2-1; D may be TRBD1 or TRBD2 (6 bases each). Per the germline V gene, CDR1 is SNHLY and CDR2 is FYNNEI. Trimming removed 4 bases at V and 0 bases at J, with 22 bases between. There are 19 residues in the CDR3. CDR3 sequence reads: CASSGPVAGDFFSYNEQFF. The DNA of the CDR3 is TGTGCCAGCAGTGGCCCTGTGGCAGGGGACTTTTTCTCCTACAATGAGCAGTTCTTC.

J is TRBJ2-1 and V is TRBV7-3; weak D call: TRBD1 (5 bases). The ends were cut back, 4 bases at V and 9 bases at J, with 25 bases in the middle. Germline lookup yields CDR1 SGHTA and CDR2 FQGTGA. The CDR3 consists of 17 residues. The DNA for the CDR3 is TGTGCCAGCAGCTCCTCGACAGCCCGAGCCATCCTGACTGAGCAGTTCTTC. It specifies CASSSSTARAILTEQFF.

As for this clone: Other DNA variants within this sample encode the same CDR3. The chain links TRBV30 to TRBJ1-6; D uncertain. CDR1 and CDR2 from the germline V gene are GTSNPN and SVGIG (reference sequence). The germline V and J ends were trimmed by 4 bases and 5 bases, with 3 bases remaining between them. There are 11 residues in the CDR3. The CDR3 DNA reads TGTGCCTGGACAGATAATTCACCCCTCCACTTT. It codes for CAWTDNSPLHF. The full variable domain, its missing parts supplied by reference TRBV30 and TRBJ1-6, is SQTIHQWPATLVQPVGSPLSLECTVEGTSNPNLYWYRQAAGRGLQLLFYSVGIGQISSEVPQNLSASRPQDRQFILSSKKLLLSDSGFYLCAWTDNSPLHFGNGTRLTVT.

This clone has just one count. This chain connects TRBV7-9 to TRBJ1-1; D is perhaps TRBD1 (5 bases). Looked up from germline, CDR1 is SEHNR and CDR2 is FQNEAQ (reference sequence). The V gene lost 5 bases and the J gene lost 0 bases, with 13 bases spanning the gap. The CDR3 has 15 amino acids. CDR3 in amino acids: CASSARDSMNTEAFF. DNA for the CDR3: TGTGCCAGCAGCGCTCGTGACAGCATGAACACTGAAGCTTTCTTT.

The chain is built from TRBV27 and TRBJ2-7; D gene unclear. CDR3 size: 16 residues. Per the germline V gene, CDR1 is MNHEY and CDR2 is SMNVEV (reference sequence). Trimming left V 0 bases short and J 0 bases short, with 12 bases between. CDR3 protein: CASSLSGGGFSYEQYF. The CDR3 DNA is TGTGCCAGCAGTTTATCGGGTGGTGGATTCTCCTACGAGCAGTACTTC.